Listed here are 9 T cell receptor beta chains from one sample, sequenced in a study of shared clonotypes between healthy human individuals. Generated by immunoSEQ multiplex PCR, the TCRdb table keeps only in-frame clones and is missing some. Of roughly 1.5 million clones in the sample, 95% to 99% are singletons; the top ten hold about 0.4%. The sequenced sample was naive CD4+ T cells sorted from blood. Subset reported: CD45RA+ positively selected. The receptors derive from a man younger than 45 in good health.

Written as DNA, the CDR3 is TGTGCCAGTAGTATCTCGCCTAGCGCGCAAGAGACCCAGTACTTC. This codes for CASSISPSAQETQYF. The gene calls are TRBV19 and TRBJ2-5; a possible D gene is TRBD2 (6 bases). The CDR3 covers 15 residues. Trimming took 3 bases from V and 2 from J, leaving 13 bases between them. The germline CDR1 and CDR2 sequences are LNHDA and SQIVND (reference sequence).

V is TRBV28 and J is TRBJ2-3; 14 bases fit TRBD2. Trimming took 7 bases from V and 0 from J; bases not matched to a gene: 9. The CDR3 totals 18 residues. Germline loops: CDR1 MDHEN, CDR2 SYDVKM. The CDR3 sequence: CASTLGLAGGGSTDTQYF. The CDR3 coding sequence is TGTGCCAGCACCCTCGGACTAGCGGGAGGTGGTAGCACAGATACGCAGTATTTT.

The chain links TRBV2 to TRBJ2-3; TRBD2 matches 8 bases. This CDR3 is 15 amino acids long. The germline CDR1 and CDR2 sequences are SNHLY and FYNNEI. J gave up 2 bases and V 7 bases, and 8 bases lay outside the gene matches. The CDR3 spells CASTHDGRATDTQYF. The DNA for the CDR3 is TGTGCCAGCACCCACGACGGGAGGGCCACAGATACGCAGTATTTT.

The rearrangement links TRBV6-6 to TRBJ1-3; D is unresolved. The CDR3 has 15 amino acids. Germline-derived CDR1 and CDR2 are MNHNY and SVGAGI (reference sequence). The ends were cut back, 2 bases at V and 1 base at J, with 9 bases in the middle. The CDR3 bases are TGTGCCAGCAGTTACGCCGAGACGTCTGGAAACACCATATATTTT. Protein product: CASSYAETSGNTIYF.

The rearrangement uses TRBV13 and TRBJ2-1; 7 bases are a match to TRBD1. The junction had 11 bases not matched to a gene; V was cut back by 5 bases and J by 7 bases. The length of the CDR3 is 15 residues. The germline V gene has CDR1 PRHDT and CDR2 FYEKMQ (reference sequence). The CDR3 region is CASSPGDSSRNEQFF. The DNA of the CDR3 is TGTGCCAGCAGCCCAGGGGACAGCTCAAGGAATGAGCAGTTCTTC. Combining the CDR3 with reference TRBV13 and TRBJ2-1 gives the whole variable domain AAGVIQSPRHLIKEKRETATLKCYPIPRHDTVYWYQQGPGQDPQFLISFYEKMQSDKGSIPDRFSAQQFSDYHSELNMSSLELGDSALYFCASSPGDSSRNEQFFGPGTRLTVL.

The chain employs TRBV2 and TRBJ2-7; no definite D call. The CDR3 contains 13 residues. The V gene's germline CDR1 is SNHLY and CDR2 FYNNEI. Deletions cut 2 bases from V and 3 bases from J, with 8 bases between. The CDR3 bases are TGTGCCAGCAGTGAAAGTGGCGTCTACGAGCAGTACTTC. Translated: CASSESGVYEQYF.

The genes are TRBV11-2 and TRBJ2-7; D not resolved. Trimming cost V 3 bases and J 4 bases, with 10 bases left between them. The CDR3 runs 13 residues. Germline V gene lookup returns CDR1 SGHAT and CDR2 FQNNGV. CDR3 sequence (DNA): TGTGCCAGCAGCTTTAGGGCCGAGTACGAGCAGTACTTC. As protein: CASSFRAEYEQYF. Drawing the rest from reference TRBV11-2 and TRBJ2-7, the complete variable domain is EAGVAQSPRYKIIEKRQSVAFWCNPISGHATLYWYQQILGQGPKLLIQFQNNGVVDDSQLPKDRFSAERLKGVDSTLKIQPAKLEDSAVYLCASSFRAEYEQYFGPGTRLTVT.

This rearrangement joins TRBV27 to TRBJ2-7; D gene uncertain. Looked up from germline, CDR1 is MNHEY and CDR2 is SMNVEV (reference sequence). The CDR3 extends over 13 amino acids. The V end was cut by 3 bases, the J end by 6 bases, with 12 bases between. CDR3 residues: CASSFGSSSEQYF. CDR3 coding DNA: TGTGCCAGCAGTTTTGGTTCCTCTTCCGAGCAGTACTTC.

The V and J genes are TRBV19 and TRBJ2-3, with D perhaps given as TRBD1 or TRBD2 (5 bases each). CDR3 length: 13 amino acids. Germline values: CDR1 LNHDA, CDR2 SQIVND (reference sequence). The V end was cut by 6 bases, the J end by 4 bases, with 11 bases between. DNA of the CDR3: TGTGCCAGTAGCCTCCGGGGCGCAGATACGCAGTATTTT. Translating gives CASSLRGADTQYF.